What follows is one TCR beta chain and its context. The data belong to a study of blood T cell repertoires in COVID-19. Across the study: Sites in the United States, Italy and Spain provided acute and convalescent COVID-19 samples. The analysed material was cDNA or gDNA that came from T cells, B-cell-depleted T cells, or PBMCs.

The authors' processing: Reference gene primers were amplified, and this amplification served to estimate nucleated cell counts. Sequencing was performed with immunoSEQ multiplex PCR; in TCRdb, only in-frame clones are kept and a portion is missing. The D gene and trimming were derived from the DNA, and the V and J assignments and clone size from that table. Of about 67,000 clones in the sample, less than 90% were seen once. The TCR originated in a man in his fifties or sixties with active COVID-19. The sample comprised peripheral blood.

CDR3 in DNA: TGTGCCAGCAGCTTCGGGGGAGTTTATTTGGATGAGCAGTTCTTC. It specifies CASSFGGVYLDEQFF. The chain recombines TRBV7-2 with TRBJ2-1; possibly TRBD2 for D (6 bases). CDR3 length equals 15 residues. Germline V gives CDR1 SGHTA, CDR2 FQGNSA. Trimming took off 3 bases at V and 8 bases at J, with 17 bases between the two ends.